These 23 T cell receptor beta chains originate from one sample sequenced in a study of T cell repertoires in cytomegalovirus infection. Each CDR3 protein is one row after TCRdb ran MiXCR on the reads. The table records around 270,000 distinct CDR3 sequences, roughly 10% of them present only once. Sequenced input: PBMCs. The receptors stem from a human donor in good health (CMV status not recorded). Some clones in this sample may be carry-over from other donors' samples.

This clonotype appeared a few times. This clone may be a read error of a much larger clone one base away. This chain connects TRBV6-2 or TRBV6-3 to TRBJ2-7; D gene ambiguous. V was trimmed by 6 bases and J by 3 bases, leaving 9 bases between them. The CDR3 is made up of 12 amino acids. Germline loops: CDR1 MNHEY, CDR2 SVGEGT. The DNA for the CDR3 is TGTGCCAGCAGAATAACCAACTACGAGCAGTACTTC. Protein sequence: CASRITNYEQYF.

This sequence joins TRBV12-3 or TRBV12-4 and TRBJ1-1; no reliable D call. This CDR3 comprises 15 residues. V was trimmed by 4 bases and J by 7 bases, leaving 19 bases between them. The CDR3 spells CASSSPSDGENEAFF. As DNA, the CDR3 is TGTGCCAGCAGTTCCCCTTCGGATGGGGAAAATGAAGCTTTCTTT.

The chain carries TRBV29-1 and TRBJ2-7, with D perhaps TRBD2 (5 bases). The CDR3 is 12 residues long. CDR1 and CDR2 (germline): SQVTM, ANQGSEA. Trimming cost V 4 bases and J 1 base, with 8 bases left between them. Written as DNA, the CDR3 is TGCAGCGTTGTAGAGGGATCCTACGAGCAGTACTTC. Translating it yields CSVVEGSYEQYF.

CDR3 amino acids: CASSHQGFSPHGYTF. CDR3 nucleotide sequence: TGTGCCAGCAGCCACCAGGGATTTTCCCCCCATGGCTACACCTTC. This chain uses TRBV14 with TRBJ1-2, with D possibly TRBD1 on 5 matching bases. Deletions cut 3 bases from V and 6 bases from J, with 17 bases between. Germline lookup yields CDR1 SGHDN and CDR2 FVKESK. The CDR3 has 15 amino acids.

This clonotype was picked up many times. J is TRBJ1-1 and V is TRBV7-8; 10 nucleotides line up with TRBD1. Germline CDR1 and CDR2: SGHVS and FQNEAQ. This CDR3 has 17 amino acids. Trimming removed 5 bases from V and 1 base from J; junction bases left unmatched: 10. The CDR3, as DNA: TGTGCCAGCAGCCCCTGGGGGACAGGGGCATCGAACACTGAAGCTTTCTTT. Translation: CASSPWGTGASNTEAFF.

This clonotype has just a few counts. The rearrangement links TRBV4-1 to TRBJ2-1; perhaps TRBD1 as D (6 bases). The CDR3 loop spans 16 amino acids. The V gene's germline CDR1 is MGHRA and CDR2 YSYEKL. The germline V and J ends were trimmed by 4 bases and 0 bases, with 13 bases remaining between them. Here the CDR3 reads CASSLAGEGSYNEQFF. In DNA, the CDR3 is TGCGCCAGCAGCCTAGCAGGGGAAGGCTCCTACAATGAGCAGTTCTTC.

This clonotype was detected ten times or more. This chain connects TRBV7-2 to TRBJ2-1, with D perhaps matching TRBD2 (6 bases). This CDR3 region has 16 residues. Germline values: CDR1 SGHTA, CDR2 FQGNSA. V was clipped by 5 bases and J by 5 bases, with 19 bases between them. The CDR3 protein is CASSPNAGTQNNEQFF. DNA for the CDR3: TGTGCCAGCAGCCCAAACGCCGGGACTCAGAACAATGAGCAGTTCTTC.

This clonotype was recorded a few times. This chain joins TRBV27 and TRBJ2-7; 8 bases align to TRBD1. There are 14 residues in the CDR3. Germline CDR1 and CDR2: MNHEY and SMNVEV (reference sequence). The ends lost 6 bases at V and 2 bases at J; junction bases unmatched: 6. DNA for the CDR3: TGTGCCAGCAGCTACAGACAGGGGACCTACGAGCAGTACTTC. Protein: CASSYRQGTYEQYF.

This clonotype has at least ten counts. V and J are TRBV7-2 and TRBJ2-1; the D gene is possibly TRBD2 (7 bases). Per the germline V gene, CDR1 is SGHTA and CDR2 is FQGNSA. V was trimmed by 1 base and J by 6 bases, leaving 16 bases between them. CDR3 length: 16 amino acids. The CDR3 nucleotides read TGTGCCAGCAGCTTAGACCTTGGCGGGGGCCCCAATGAGCAGTTCTTC. Its translation is CASSLDLGGGPNEQFF.

This clonotype has only a few counts. This sequence joins TRBV10-3 and TRBJ1-6, with TRBD1 matching over 10 bases. V lost 4 bases and J lost 7; bases outside the gene matches: 4. The CDR3 consists of 15 residues. Per germline, CDR1 ENHRY and CDR2 SYGVKD. CDR3 region: CAISGGQGSNSPLHF. CDR3 bases: TGTGCCATCAGTGGGGGACAGGGGTCGAATTCACCCCTCCACTTT.

Here the CDR3 DNA reads TGCAGTGCTAGAGACCCGGGACAGGGGGCGCGGGCGAACACCGGGGAGCTGTTTTTT. This encodes CSARDPGQGARANTGELFF. V usage is TRBV20-1 and J usage is TRBJ2-2; 12 nucleotides agree with TRBD1. Germline V gene data show CDR1 as DFQATT and CDR2 as SNEGSKA (reference sequence). The CDR3 is 19 amino acids. Trimming cost V 0 bases and J 0 bases; bases outside gene matches: 8.

At least ten counts were recorded for this clonotype. CDR3 residues: CASSSAGNTIYF. Written as DNA, the CDR3 is TGTGCCAGCAGTTCGGCAGGAAACACCATATATTTT. The rearrangement links TRBV28 to TRBJ1-3; D unclear. Trimming cost V 4 bases and J 4 bases, with 5 bases left between them. The CDR3 has 12 residues. Germline V gene data show CDR1 as MDHEN and CDR2 as SYDVKM. Complete variable domain (other parts from reference TRBV28 and TRBJ1-3): DVKVTQSSRYLVKRTGEKVFLECVQDMDHENMFWYRQDPGLGLRLIYFSYDVKMKEKGDIPEGYSVSREKKERFSLILESASTNQTSMYLCASSSAGNTIYFGEGSWLTVV.

This clonotype was observed at least ten times. The V call is TRBV7-2, the J call TRBJ2-3; D is ambiguous. V shed 1 base and J shed 4 bases, with 9 bases lying between them. In germline, CDR1 is SGHTA, CDR2 FQGNSA. This CDR3 has 14 residues. The CDR3 loop is CASSLDLGSDTQYF. The CDR3 DNA reads as TGTGCCAGCAGCTTAGATCTGGGTTCAGATACGCAGTATTTT.

There are many counts of this clonotype. V gene TRBV28 combines with J gene TRBJ1-1; D is possibly TRBD1 (5 bases). CDR1 and CDR2 (germline): MDHEN, SYDVKM. The CDR3 length is 13 residues. Trimming took off 3 bases at V and 10 bases at J, with 15 bases between the two ends. For the CDR3, the DNA is TGTGCCAGCAGTTTCCCGGCAGGGCAGGTAGCTTTCTTT. This codes for CASSFPAGQVAFF.

This clonotype is labeled as medium-sized (0.01 to 0.1%). J is TRBJ2-6 and V is TRBV7-8; a weak D match, TRBD2 (6 bases). Trimming cost V 3 bases and J 0 bases, with 21 bases left between them. CDR1 SGHVS and CDR2 FQNEAQ come from the germline V gene. The CDR3 runs to 20 residues. CDR3 amino acids: CASSFRISGLRNSGANVLTF. The CDR3 region has the DNA TGTGCCAGCAGCTTCAGAATTTCGGGACTGAGAAACTCTGGGGCCAACGTCCTGACTTTC.

J is TRBJ2-7 and V is TRBV28; 12 nucleotides line up with TRBD1. CDR1 is MDHEN, CDR2 SYDVKM, per germline. The CDR3 runs 15 residues. V lost 5 bases to trimming and J lost 5 bases; unmatched junction nucleotides: 7. The CDR3 loop is CASSGPGQGANEQYF. The CDR3 nucleotides are TGTGCCAGCAGTGGGCCGGGACAGGGGGCGAACGAGCAGTACTTC.

This clonotype appeared a few times. This rearrangement joins TRBV28 to TRBJ2-7, with a tentative D call TRBD2 (5 bases). The length of the CDR3 is 16 residues. V lost 4 bases to trimming and J lost 6 bases, with 22 bases between them. Germline lookup yields CDR1 MDHEN and CDR2 SYDVKM. The CDR3 reads CASSSPSGIRGLEQYF. The CDR3 coding sequence is TGTGCCAGCAGTTCTCCCTCCGGGATTCGAGGCCTCGAGCAGTACTTC.

This clonotype was detected ten times or more. The CDR3 protein is CASSPYGIYNEQFF. CDR3 nucleotide sequence: TGTGCCAGCAGCCCCTACGGAATATACAATGAGCAGTTCTTC. The V gene is TRBV7-6, the J gene TRBJ2-1; unclear D gene. V gave up 5 bases and J gave up 4 bases, with 12 bases separating them. Germline V gene lookup returns CDR1 SGHVS and CDR2 FNYEAQ. The length of the CDR3 is 14 residues.

V is TRBV19 and J is TRBJ2-2, with TRBD1 identical over 9 bases. Germline CDR1 and CDR2: LNHDA and SQIVND (reference sequence). This CDR3 contains 14 residues. Trimming took 4 bases from V and 7 from J; bases not matched to a gene: 4. The CDR3 coding sequence is TGTGCCAGTAGTAGGGGACAGGGTAACGGGGAGCTGTTTTTT. Translated: CASSRGQGNGELFF.

V is TRBV20-1 and J is TRBJ1-5; TRBD1 is a possible D gene (6 bases). V was shortened by 6 bases and J by 8 bases, with 14 bases between the two germline ends. The CDR3 spans 12 residues. CDR1 and CDR2 (germline): DFQATT, SNEGSKA (reference sequence). The CDR3 sequence: CSATQQGKPQHF. The CDR3 DNA follows: TGCAGTGCAACCCAACAGGGCAAGCCCCAGCATTTT.

This clonotype has at least ten counts. This chain connects TRBV7-2 to TRBJ1-1; D ambiguous. This CDR3 contains 15 residues. Trimming shortened V by 4 bases and J by 4 bases, and 16 bases separated the two germline ends. Germline CDR1 SGHTA, CDR2 FQGNSA. CDR3 loop: CASSSVRVGSTEAFF. The DNA of the CDR3 is TGTGCCAGCAGCTCCGTCCGGGTTGGGAGCACTGAAGCTTTCTTT. Supplemented by reference TRBV7-2 and TRBJ1-1, the full variable domain reads GAGVSQSPSNKVTEKGKDVELRCDPISGHTALYWYRQSLGQGLEFLIYFQGNSAPDKSGLPSDRFSAERTGGSVSTLTIQRTQQEDSAVYLCASSSVRVGSTEAFFGQGTRLTVV.

In this sample, this clonotype turned up many times. The chain uses TRBV4-1 and TRBJ2-3; 10 bases line up with TRBD2. This CDR3 contains 16 residues. Germline V gene lookup returns CDR1 MGHRA and CDR2 YSYEKL. V dropped 4 bases and J dropped 4; count of bases not matched to a gene: 8. CDR3 bases: TGCGCCAGCAGCCCAAAAGCGGGGGGGCCATCAGATACGCAGTATTTT. Translation gives CASSPKAGGPSDTQYF.

V gene TRBV28 combines with J gene TRBJ2-7; 10 bases are a match to TRBD2. The CDR3 spans 15 residues. V was clipped by 6 bases and J by 0 bases; unmatched bases: 5. The germline gives CDR1 MDHEN, CDR2 SYDVKM. CDR3 region: CASRPPSGSSYEQYF. For the CDR3, the DNA is TGTGCCAGCAGACCTCCTAGCGGGAGCTCCTACGAGCAGTACTTC.